This passage covers 30 T cell receptor beta chains from one sample sequenced in a study of blood T cell repertoires in COVID-19. Clones were sequenced by immunoSEQ multiplex PCR, and TCRdb holds only the in-frame ones, with some missing. The sample gives roughly 330,000 clones, around 87% of which show up once; 5.3% is in the top ten. The source material was PBMCs or T cells enriched from blood (not recorded which). These receptors all come from a woman aged 30 to 39 who had recovered from COVID-19.

The chain links TRBV20-1 to TRBJ2-3; 8 nucleotides align to TRBD1. The trim removed 3 bases at V and 0 bases at J, leaving 17 bases unmatched. This CDR3 has 19 amino acids. Germline loops: CDR1 DFQATT, CDR2 SNEGSKA (reference sequence). The CDR3 DNA follows: TGCAGTGCTAGTCTCCAGGGGGCCGACTTCCTTATTAGCACAGATACGCAGTATTTT. As protein: CSASLQGADFLISTDTQYF.

V gene TRBV19 combines with J gene TRBJ1-1; D is undetermined. Trimming cost V 5 bases and J 3 bases, with 13 bases left between them. The germline V gene encodes CDR1 LNHDA and CDR2 SQIVND (reference sequence). The CDR3 has 14 amino acids. CDR3 coding DNA: TGTGCCAGTAGTTCCTGGAGATACGACACTGAAGCTTTCTTT. Its translation is CASSSWRYDTEAFF.

The rearrangement uses TRBV5-1 and TRBJ1-2; TRBD1 matches 9 bases. Germline-derived CDR1 and CDR2 are SGHRS and YFSETQ. The CDR3 is made up of 13 amino acids. J lost 2 bases, V lost 5 bases, and 1 base had no gene match. The chain's CDR3 is CASRGTGNYGYTF. CDR3 DNA: TGCGCCAGCAGGGGGACAGGGAACTATGGCTACACCTTC.

The V gene is TRBV18, the J gene TRBJ2-3; D gene ambiguous. This CDR3 is built from 13 residues. Germline loops: CDR1 KGHSH, CDR2 LQKENI. Trimming shortened V by 3 bases and J by 7 bases, and 11 bases separated the two germline ends. Here the CDR3 DNA reads TGTGCCAGCTCACCTACCCGAGACAATACGCAGTATTTT. It specifies CASSPTRDNTQYF.

The chain links TRBV4-2 to TRBJ2-7; 10 nucleotides agree with TRBD1. Unmatched junction bases numbered 22, after V lost 0 bases and J lost 2 bases. The germline gives CDR1 LGHNA, CDR2 YNFKEQ. The CDR3 runs to 22 residues. CDR3 residues: CASSQDLRRLNEYGTGAYEQYF. The CDR3 DNA reads TGTGCCAGCAGCCAAGACCTCCGACGCCTGAATGAGTACGGGACAGGGGCCTACGAGCAGTACTTC.

The chain couples TRBV5-4 to TRBJ2-5; 9 nucleotides agree with TRBD1. Germline V gene sequence: CDR1 SGHNT, CDR2 YYREEE (reference sequence). The CDR3 length is 13 residues. V gave up 5 bases and J gave up 5 bases; unmatched junction bases: 4. CDR3 sequence (DNA): TGTGCCAGCAGTAGGGGACAGGGCGAGACCCAGTACTTC. Translation gives CASSRGQGETQYF.

This chain links TRBV25-1 with TRBJ1-1; D is perhaps TRBD1 (5 bases). Germline assignment: CDR1 MGHDK and CDR2 SYGVNS. The CDR3 sequence is 14 residues long. Trimming stripped 6 bases from V and 7 bases from J, with 18 bases between. The CDR3 reads CASSDPREGIEAFF. CDR3 DNA sequence: TGTGCCAGCAGCGATCCACGGGAGGGGATTGAAGCTTTCTTT.

The chain joins TRBV10-1 to TRBJ1-1; D is uncertain. The ends were cut back, 10 bases at V and 10 bases at J, with 22 bases in the middle. Germline CDR1 reads WNHNN; CDR2 reads SYGVQD (reference sequence). CDR3 length: 13 amino acids. Written as DNA, the CDR3 is TGCGCCACGCAGGAGGGTGGCAGCCCGCTAGCTTTCTTT. It yields the protein CATQEGGSPLAFF.

This chain joins TRBV3-1 (or the pseudogene TRBV3-2) and TRBJ1-1, with D possibly matching TRBD1 (6 bases). Germline V gene lookup returns CDR1 LGHDT and CDR2 YNNKEL (reference sequence). Deletions cut 0 bases from V and 11 bases from J, with 16 bases between. The CDR3 covers 14 residues. Written as DNA, the CDR3 is TGTGCCAGCAGCCAAGAAGGGGTTGGGGGGGCGGCTTTCTTT. The encoded protein is CASSQEGVGGAAFF.

The chain combines TRBV5-6 with TRBJ1-3; possible D gene TRBD1, 6 bases. The CDR3 has 17 residues. From germline, CDR1 is SGHDT and CDR2 YYEEEE. V dropped 2 bases and J dropped 2 bases, with 17 bases sitting between them. The CDR3: CASSFLSPGHTGNTIYF. CDR3 in DNA: TGTGCCAGCAGCTTCCTATCACCGGGACATACTGGAAACACCATATATTTT.

As for this clone: This CDR3 is also generated by other DNA sequences in the sample. V and J are TRBV18 and TRBJ2-5; the D is unclear. The V end lost 3 bases, the J end lost 5 bases, and 7 bases lay between the germline ends. The germline V gene has CDR1 KGHSH and CDR2 LQKENI. The length of the CDR3 is 12 residues. The CDR3 sequence: CASSPTGETQYF. The DNA of the CDR3 is TGTGCCAGCTCACCCACCGGGGAGACCCAGTACTTC. Drawing the rest from reference TRBV18 and TRBJ2-5, the complete variable domain is NAGVMQNPRHLVRRRGQEARLRCSPMKGHSHVYWYRQLPEEGLKFMVYLQKENIIDESGMPKERFSAEFPKEGPSILRIQQVVRGDSAAYFCASSPTGETQYFGPGTRLLVL.

This chain uses TRBV6-5 with TRBJ2-3; TRBD1 is a possible D gene (5 bases). Trimming took off 8 bases at V and 2 bases at J, with 11 bases between the two ends. CDR1 is MNHEY and CDR2 is SVGAGI in the germline V gene. The CDR3 loop spans 13 amino acids. CDR3 bases: TGTGCCAGCCGACAGCCAAACACAGATACGCAGTATTTT. The encoded protein is CASRQPNTDTQYF.

This clone was detected once. This chain links TRBV13 with TRBJ2-5, with TRBD1 as a possible D gene (5 bases). The CDR3 contains 13 residues. CDR1 is PRHDT and CDR2 is FYEKMQ in the germline V gene (reference sequence). Trimming shortened V by 3 bases and J by 5 bases, and 10 bases separated the two germline ends. CDR3 nucleotide sequence: TGTGCCAGCAGCTTGGGGCAGTCCGAGACCCAGTACTTC. It translates to CASSLGQSETQYF.

The V gene is TRBV2, the J gene TRBJ2-1, with a possible D match to TRBD2 (6 bases). The CDR3 is made up of 14 amino acids. V gave up 9 bases and J gave up 0 bases, with 12 bases separating them. CDR1 SNHLY and CDR2 FYNNEI come from the germline V gene. The DNA of the CDR3 is TGTGCCAGTCCGGGGGACGTCTCCTACAATGAGCAGTTCTTC. This sequence encodes CASPGDVSYNEQFF.

This chain links TRBV4-1 with TRBJ2-7; tentatively, D is TRBD1 (6 bases). The CDR3 length is 15 residues. Looked up from germline, CDR1 is MGHRA and CDR2 is YSYEKL. The ends were cut back, 5 bases at V and 3 bases at J, with 17 bases in the middle. The DNA for the CDR3 is TGCGCCAGCAGCTCTCTACAGGGAGTACTCTACGAGCAGTACTTC. This encodes CASSSLQGVLYEQYF.

The chain joins TRBV19 to TRBJ1-4; 10 bases map to TRBD1. V lost 6 bases and J lost 0; bases outside the gene matches: 7. The CDR3 consists of 17 residues. The V gene's germline CDR1 is LNHDA and CDR2 SQIVND (reference sequence). CDR3 residues: CASSRKGTGATNEKLFF. CDR3 nucleotides: TGTGCCAGTAGCCGTAAGGGGACAGGGGCAACTAATGAAAAACTGTTTTTT.

There are a few counts of this clone. One end of the junction varies from germline; a read error may be responsible. The chain has TRBV7-7 and TRBJ2-2; 7 bases agree with TRBD2. CDR1 SSHAT and CDR2 FNYEAQ come from the germline V gene (reference sequence). The CDR3 length is 16 residues. In DNA, the CDR3 is TGTGCTAGCAGCCCCCGCGCGGCGGGGGTTGCCGGGGAGCTGTTTTTT. This codes for CASSPRAAGVAGELFF.

The rearrangement joins TRBV28 to TRBJ1-1, with a weak D call TRBD1 (6 bases). V lost 6 bases and J lost 2, with 10 bases in between. This CDR3 region has 13 residues. Germline loops: CDR1 MDHEN, CDR2 SYDVKM. DNA of the CDR3: TGTGCCAGCAGCCCACAGGGCAACACTGAAGCTTTCTTT. Encoded protein: CASSPQGNTEAFF.

This clone was recorded only once. The V call is TRBV6-5, the J call TRBJ1-5, with unresolved D. The germline V and J ends were trimmed by 5 bases and 1 base, with 6 bases remaining between them. Germline CDR1 MNHEY, CDR2 SVGAGI. The CDR3 spans 13 residues. For the CDR3, the DNA is TGTGCCAGCAGTACGACAAGCAATCAGCCCCAGCATTTT. Protein product: CASSTTSNQPQHF.

The CDR3 nucleotides are TGCGCCAGAAATCAGGGAGGGACTGAAGCTTTCTTT. It translates to CARNQGGTEAFF. This chain uses TRBV5-1 with TRBJ1-1; D may be TRBD1 (5 bases). In germline, CDR1 is SGHRS, CDR2 YFSETQ. V was cut by 8 bases and J by 5 bases, with 13 bases left in between. This CDR3 is built from 12 residues.

V is TRBV4-1 and J is TRBJ1-1; no clear D. CDR3 size: 15 residues. The germline gives CDR1 MGHRA, CDR2 YSYEKL. V dropped 1 base and J dropped 1 base, with 10 bases sitting between them. CDR3 nucleotides: TGCGCCAGCAGCCAAGTTTCGGGAGGGAACACTGAAGCTTTCTTT. This translates into CASSQVSGGNTEAFF.

The chain uses TRBV7-2 and TRBJ2-1, with 10 bases lining up with TRBD2. CDR1 and CDR2 from the germline V gene are SGHTA and FQGNSA. V gave up 5 bases and J gave up 6 bases; unmatched junction bases: 10. This CDR3 has 16 residues. The CDR3 spells CASSPLSGGGTNEQFF. DNA for the CDR3: TGTGCCAGCAGCCCCCTAAGCGGGGGGGGGACCAATGAGCAGTTCTTC.

The rearrangement links TRBV19 to TRBJ2-2; D is unresolved. The CDR3 is made up of 14 amino acids. V was cut by 10 bases and J by 2 bases, with 14 bases left in between. The V gene's germline CDR1 is LNHDA and CDR2 SQIVND (reference sequence). As DNA, the CDR3 is TGTGCCACCCCGGCCCTTAGCAACACCGGGGAGCTGTTTTTT. Its translation is CATPALSNTGELFF.

The chain couples TRBV6-2 or TRBV6-3 to TRBJ1-2; 8 nucleotides match TRBD1. The CDR3 runs 13 residues. The trim removed 5 bases at V and 8 bases at J, leaving 7 bases unmatched. The germline gives CDR1 MNHEY, CDR2 SVGEGT. The CDR3 is CASSPGQARGYTF. Written as DNA, the CDR3 is TGTGCCAGCAGTCCGGGACAGGCGCGGGGCTACACCTTC.

The chain joins TRBV5-1 to TRBJ2-5; 7 bases agree with TRBD2. From germline, CDR1 is SGHRS and CDR2 YFSETQ. V was clipped by 3 bases and J by 7 bases; unmatched bases: 6. The CDR3 is 13 amino acids. CDR3 DNA sequence: TGCGCCAGCAGCTCACAACCGGGAGGGACCCAGTACTTC. Protein product: CASSSQPGGTQYF.

Remarks on this clone: Sequence at one end of the junction differs from germline and may be a read error. The chain uses TRBV6-5 and TRBJ1-1; D unresolved. The CDR3 is 14 amino acids. Germline CDR1 MNHEY, CDR2 SVGAGI. CDR3 amino acids: CASSYSPGNSEAFF. The CDR3 DNA reads as TGTGCCAGCAGTTACTCCCCCGGGAACTCTGAAGCTTTCTTT.

The chain carries TRBV6-2 or TRBV6-3 and TRBJ1-1; the D gene is possibly TRBD1 (6 bases). Trimming shortened V by 6 bases and J by 1 base, and 18 bases separated the two germline ends. CDR3 size: 16 residues. Germline V gives CDR1 MNHEY, CDR2 SVGEGT. CDR3: CASSRTWDKGNTEAFF. CDR3 nucleotide sequence: TGTGCCAGCAGCCGAACCTGGGACAAGGGGAACACTGAAGCTTTCTTT.

The V and J genes are TRBV7-9 and TRBJ1-2; 10 bases are a match to TRBD1. This CDR3 is 18 amino acids long. The V gene's germline CDR1 is SEHNR and CDR2 FQNEAQ (reference sequence). V lost 11 bases to trimming and J lost 7 bases; unmatched junction nucleotides: 25. CDR3 sequence reads: CALRSIGTGDFFSPGYTF. The CDR3 region has the DNA TGTGCCTTACGTTCAATCGGGACAGGGGATTTCTTCTCCCCTGGCTACACCTTC.

V is TRBV5-4 and J is TRBJ1-1, with TRBD1 identical over 8 bases. J gave up 1 base and V 4 bases, and 12 bases lay outside the gene matches. The germline gives CDR1 SGHNT, CDR2 YYREEE (reference sequence). The CDR3 length is 17 residues. The CDR3 coding sequence is TGTGCCAGCAGCCCGGGGGGACAGGCAGTATGGAACACTGAAGCTTTCTTT. This sequence encodes CASSPGGQAVWNTEAFF. Full variable domain (missing parts from reference TRBV5-4 and TRBJ1-1): ETGVTQSPTHLIKTRGQQVTLRCSSQSGHNTVSWYQQALGQGPQFIFQYYREEENGRGNFPPRFSGLQFPNYSSELNVNALELDDSALYLCASSPGGQAVWNTEAFFGQGTRLTVV.

The chain employs TRBV5-1 and TRBJ1-2, with TRBD1 matching over 11 bases. Germline-derived CDR1 and CDR2 are SGHRS and YFSETQ. The CDR3 sequence is 15 residues long. The junction had 6 bases not matched to a gene; V was cut back by 0 bases and J by 8 bases. The CDR3 here is CASSLAGQGAEGYTF. DNA of the CDR3: TGCGCCAGCAGCTTGGCAGGACAGGGGGCGGAAGGCTACACCTTC.